This T cell receptor beta chain was retrieved from a study of cytomegalovirus exposure and HLA in healthy donors. Study results and caveats: Researchers counted approximately 160 TCR beta chains as cytomegalovirus-associated.

The germline V and J ends were trimmed by 3 bases and 5 bases, with 7 bases remaining between them. The CDR3 is 13 residues long. CDR1 is LNHDA and CDR2 is SQIVND in the germline V gene (reference sequence). Use of 60 Vbeta and 13 Jbeta primers characterized the PCR. Sequencing used immunoSEQ multiplex PCR; TCRdb keeps in-frame clones, though not all of them. The sample lists under 200,000 clones, roughly 80% occurring once. On this clone itself: What it recognizes is unknown.

The J gene is TRBJ2-2, the V gene TRBV19, with D unclear. Material for sequencing was PBMCs. This TCR was sampled from a woman aged 18-29 years in good health and CMV-seronegative. CDR3 region: CASSMRRTGELFF. CDR3 bases: TGTGCCAGTAGTATGAGGCGGACCGGGGAGCTGTTTTTT.